These T cell receptor beta chains were read from a single sample in a study of cytomegalovirus exposure and HLA in healthy donors. The table came from immunoSEQ multiplex PCR; TCRdb's copy has only in-frame clones and leaves some out. The sample records some 110,000 clones, roughly 80% being singletons. Sequenced input: PBMCs. The receptors originated from a man between 35 and 55 years old in good health and CMV-seronegative. The CDR3 runs from the conserved cysteine through the conserved F or W. A D gene is named only where the DNA matches it firmly. Not all rows give a size; the values are once, few, many and, for expanded clones, a class.

clone_size | j_call | d_call | v_call | cdr3_aa | cdr3_nt
. | TRBJ2-3 | TRBD1 | TRBV18 | CASSGQLSTDTQYF | TGTGCCAGCTCGGGACAGCTAAGCACAGATACGCAGTATTTT
. | TRBJ2-3 | TRBD2 | TRBV5-6 | CASSFRSGGARDTQYF | TGTGCCAGCAGCTTTCGTAGCGGGGGGGCCCGAGATACGCAGTATTTT
once | TRBJ2-3 | TRBD2 | TRBV4-1 | CASSQSGRGGTDTQYF | TGCGCCAGCAGCCAAAGCGGGCGGGGGGGCACAGATACGCAGTATTTT
. | TRBJ1-2 | TRBD1 | TRBV5-5 | CASSFSVTGNGYTF | TGTGCCAGCAGCTTCTCCGTGACAGGGAACGGCTACACCTTC
. | TRBJ1-4 | . | TRBV25-1 | CASSDPRGSTNEKLFF | TGTGCCAGCAGTGATCCTAGGGGGTCGACTAATGAAAAACTGTTTTTT
. | TRBJ2-5 | . | TRBV5-1 | CASQPRRPSRETQYF | TGCGCCAGCCAACCCCGGCGGCCGTCCCGGGAGACCCAGTACTTC
. | TRBJ2-1 | TRBD2 | TRBV19 | CASSTRRGVGEQFF | TGTGCCAGTAGTACCCGGCGGGGGGTCGGCGAGCAGTTCTTC
. | TRBJ2-1 | . | TRBV13 | CASRRGGGYNEQFF | TGTGCCAGCAGAAGGGGGGGCGGTTACAATGAGCAGTTCTTC
. | TRBJ1-4 | . | TRBV12-5 | CASGDSATNEKLFF | TGTGCTAGTGGGGACAGTGCAACTAATGAAAAACTGTTTTTT
. | TRBJ2-5 | . | TRBV5-1 | CASSFQGLVRGETQYF | TGCGCCAGCAGCTTCCAAGGACTAGTCAGGGGTGAGACCCAGTACTTC
. | TRBJ2-7 | TRBD1 | TRBV7-8 | CASSLGDREHEQYF | TGTGCCAGCAGCCTAGGGGACAGGGAGCACGAGCAGTACTTC
. | TRBJ2-7 | . | TRBV5-6 | CASSFGVYEQYF | TGTGCCAGCAGCTTCGGTGTCTACGAGCAGTACTTC
. | TRBJ2-7 | . | TRBV15 | CATSRGGGGTFEQYF | TGTGCCACCAGCAGGGGTGGTGGAGGAACCTTTGAGCAGTACTTC
. | TRBJ2-6 | . | TRBV10-1 | CASSDGGSGANVLTF | TGCGCCAGCAGTGACGGGGGCTCTGGGGCCAACGTCCTGACTTTC
once | TRBJ2-7 | TRBD2 | TRBV10-1 | CASSKLAGDHEQYF | TGCGCCAGCAGTAAACTAGCGGGGGACCACGAGCAGTACTTC
. | TRBJ2-2 | . | TRBV14 | CASSQRVGRDTGELFF | TGTGCCAGCAGCCAGAGGGTAGGACGGGACACCGGGGAGCTGTTTTTT
. | TRBJ2-3 | TRBD1 | TRBV2 | CASSETGVRTDTQYF | TGTGCCAGCAGTGAAACAGGGGTGCGCACAGATACGCAGTATTTT
. | TRBJ2-7 | . | TRBV9 | CASSAGQNSYEQYF | TGTGCCAGCAGCGCCGGACAGAACTCCTACGAGCAGTACTTC
few | TRBJ2-2 | . | TRBV5-1 | CASSLSGLARIGELFF | TGCGCCAGCAGCTTGTCCGGGCTAGCACGGATCGGGGAGCTGTTTTTT
. | TRBJ1-4 | . | TRBV5-4 | CASSEDRSATNEKLFF | TGTGCCAGCAGCGAGGACAGATCTGCAACTAATGAAAAACTGTTTTTT
. | TRBJ1-2 | . | TRBV6-6 | CASSRYRENYGYTF | TGTGCCAGCAGCCGTTACAGGGAAAACTATGGCTACACCTTC
. | TRBJ2-1 | TRBD2 | TRBV6-4 | CASSDVAGEYNEQFF | TGTGCCAGCAGTGACGTAGCGGGCGAGTACAATGAGCAGTTCTTC
. | TRBJ1-5 | . | TRBV7-9 | CASSLGRTGYQPQHF | TGTGCCAGCAGCTTAGGTCGTACGGGTTATCAGCCCCAGCATTTT